This entry lists 21 T cell receptor beta chains sequenced from one sample in a study of tissue T cells after allogeneic stem cell transplantation. TCRdb keeps only in-frame clones here, not all; method: immunoSEQ multiplex PCR. This table holds under 25,000 clones, about two thirds found once. The sample was spleen. The receptors here all came from a female BALB/c mouse in good health. Strain haplotype (MHC): H2-d.

Concerning this clone itself: These gene names are mouse names. The read ends 1 residue early relative to the CDR3; the germline J gene fills the gap. J is TRBJ2-2 and V is TRBV5; D unclear. The CDR3 has 15 residues. The germline gives CDR1 LGHNA, CDR2 YNLKQL (reference sequence). Trimming took 3 bases from V and 0 from J, leaving 8 bases between them. CDR3 DNA, as far as it was read: TGTGCCAGCAGCCAGGAACAAGCAAACACCGGGCAGCTCTAC. Protein sequence: CASSQEQANTGQLY. The entire CDR3 protein is CASSQEQANTGQLYF.

About this clone itself: Mouse gene names apply. The read is 1 residue too short to cover the CDR3 end, so that end is filled in from the germline J gene. The V call is TRBV1, the J call TRBJ1-6; perhaps TRBD1 as D (6 bases). Being an ORF, TRBJ1-6 has a function that is uncertain. CDR3 length: 15 amino acids. Germline-derived CDR1 and CDR2 are NSQYPW and LRSPGD (reference sequence). V was shortened by 0 bases and J by 9 bases, with 12 bases between the two germline ends. The CDR3 protein is CTCSADRGKGSPLYF. The part of the CDR3 DNA that was read is TGCACCTGCAGTGCAGATAGGGGGAAGGGTTCGCCCCTCTAC.

Points on this clone: Mouse gene names and germline throughout. The CDR3 goes on 1 residue after the read ends, and that part is filled in from the germline J gene. The chain is built from TRBV13-2 and TRBJ2-5; 9 nucleotides align to TRBD2. The CDR3 contains 16 residues. CDR1 is NNHNN, CDR2 SYGAGS, per germline (reference sequence). The trim removed 2 bases at V and 2 bases at J, leaving 6 bases unmatched. The CDR3 spells CASGEKLGGVQDTQYF. The CDR3 bases that were read are TGTGCCAGCGGTGAAAAACTGGGGGGAGTCCAAGACACCCAGTAC.

In the case of this clone: Gene names denote mouse genes. CDR3 DNA (partial): TGTGCCTGGAGTTCCCAGGGGAGGGATGAACAGTAC. Residues: CAWSSQGRDEQY. The complete CDR3 protein is CAWSSQGRDEQYF. The chain is built from TRBV31 and TRBJ2-7; D perhaps matches TRBD1 (6 bases). The sequence runs out 1 residue before the end of the CDR3; the remainder is reconstructed from the germline J gene. Germline V lookup: CDR1 GKSSPN, CDR2 SITVG. The CDR3 is made up of 13 amino acids. Deletions cut 2 bases from V and 5 bases from J, with 13 bases between.

As regards this clone: The junction differs from germline at one of its ends, possibly a read error. The gene names here belong to mouse. The read finishes 1 residue shy of the CDR3 end, and the germline J gene is used to complete it. V usage is TRBV13-2 and J usage is TRBJ2-7; D not resolved. The CDR3 extends over 15 amino acids. Germline V gene sequence: CDR1 NNHNN, CDR2 SYGAGS (reference sequence). Partial CDR3 DNA: TGTGCCAGCAGTGATGCATGGCAAAGCTCCTATGAACAGTAC. This translates into CASSDAWQSSYEQY. The whole CDR3 is CASSDAWQSSYEQYF.

In the case of this clone: All gene names here are mouse names. The CDR3 extends 1 residue past the end of the read, so its final part is completed from the germline J gene. The rearrangement uses TRBV19 and TRBJ1-6, with no clear D. TRBJ1-6 is sorted into the ORF group, with uncertain function. Germline CDR1 and CDR2: FNHDT and SITEND (reference sequence). The CDR3 length is 15 residues. V gave up 5 bases and J gave up 0 bases, with 9 bases separating them. The covered CDR3 bases are TGTGCCAGCAGCCTCACAACTTCCTATAATTCGCCCCTCTAC. Encoded protein: CASSLTTSYNSPLY. The entire CDR3 is CASSLTTSYNSPLYF.

This clone appeared a few times. Gene names denote mouse genes. The missing CDR3 end, 1 residue past where the read stops, is filled in from the germline J gene. The chain uses TRBV19 and TRBJ2-7; maybe TRBD1 (5 bases). Per germline, CDR1 FNHDT and CDR2 SITEND (reference sequence). Deletions cut 3 bases from V and 4 bases from J, with 5 bases between. The CDR3 contains 11 residues. The CDR3 loop is CASSRTYEQYF. The sequenced part of the CDR3 DNA is TGTGCCAGCAGTAGGACATATGAACAGTAC.

This clone is a singleton in its sample. Mouse germline and gene names are used. The read is 1 residue too short to cover the CDR3 end, so that end is filled in from the germline J gene. The rearrangement uses TRBV1 and TRBJ2-5, with TRBD1 as a possible D gene (5 bases). CDR1 and CDR2 (germline): NSQYPW, LRSPGD (reference sequence). CDR3 length: 13 amino acids. The V end was cut by 4 bases, the J end by 2 bases, with 7 bases between. The sequenced CDR3 bases are TGCACCTGCAGTGACAGGACCCAAGACACCCAGTAC. Translated, it gives CTCSDRTQDTQY. The complete CDR3 sequence is CTCSDRTQDTQYF.

Of note for this clone: Genes and germline are mouse. The read halts 1 residue ahead of the CDR3 end, with the missing end drawn from the germline J gene. This chain uses TRBV5 with TRBJ1-3, with TRBD1 matching over 7 bases. The CDR3 is made up of 15 amino acids. J lost 3 bases, V lost 5 bases, and 7 bases had no gene match. Germline loops: CDR1 LGHNA, CDR2 YNLKQL (reference sequence). CDR3 DNA, as far as it was read: TGTGCCAGCAGCTTGCGACAGGGAGGTGGAAATACGCTCTAT. Translating it yields CASSLRQGGGNTLY. The full CDR3 is CASSLRQGGGNTLYF.

This clone was picked up a small number of times. Gene names are the mouse ones. The read finishes 1 residue shy of the CDR3 end, and the germline J gene is used to complete it. V usage is TRBV4 and J usage is TRBJ2-7; 10 positions match TRBD2. The CDR3 runs to 15 residues. CDR1 and CDR2 (germline): LGHDT, YNNKQL (reference sequence). The V and J ends lost 3 bases and 3 bases, in that order; junction bases with no gene match: 5. The covered CDR3 bases are TGTGCCAGCAGCTACTGGACTGGGGGCCGCTATGAACAGTAC. Amino acid sequence: CASSYWTGGRYEQY. The full CDR3 protein is CASSYWTGGRYEQYF.

Remarks on this clone: Gene names are the mouse ones. From the germline J gene comes the end of the CDR3, since the read stops 1 residue before it. The genes are TRBV19 and TRBJ1-2; D is unclear. Trimming took off 1 base at V and 1 base at J, with 5 bases between the two ends. This CDR3 contains 13 residues. Germline V gene lookup returns CDR1 FNHDT and CDR2 SITEND (reference sequence). CDR3 sequence reads: CASSILGNSDYTF. The DNA read from the CDR3 is TGTGCCAGCAGTATATTAGGAAACTCCGACTACACC.

This clone was detected only once. The genes and germline here are from mouse. The CDR3 reads CASSIAAGNNQAPLF. CDR3 DNA, as far as it was read: TGTGCCAGCAGTATAGCGGCAGGGAACAACCAGGCTCCGCTT. The gene calls are TRBV19 and TRBJ1-5; TRBD1 is a possible D gene (5 bases). The CDR3 end falls 1 residue outside the read, so it is completed with the germline J gene. This CDR3 comprises 15 residues. Trimming cost V 0 bases and J 1 base, with 8 bases left between them. CDR1 is FNHDT and CDR2 is SITEND in the germline V gene (reference sequence).

In this sample, this clone turned up once. Gene names denote mouse genes. The CDR3 DNA, read in part, is TGTGCCAGCAGTGATGGGGTGGCAAACACAGAAGTCTTC. It encodes CASSDGVANTEVF. The full-length CDR3 reads as CASSDGVANTEVFF. The chain combines TRBV13-1 with TRBJ1-1; D is ambiguous. The observed sequence ends 1 residue before the CDR3 terminus, with the missing tail filled in from the germline J gene. This CDR3 is 14 amino acids long. With 0 bases removed from V and 0 bases from J, the gap between germline ends came to 6 bases. Germline V lookup: CDR1 NSHNY, CDR2 SYGAGN.

Of note for this clone: Genes here carry mouse names. The CDR3 is cut off 1 residue early in the read; its end comes from the germline J gene. The rearrangement joins TRBV31 to TRBJ1-2, with D possibly matching TRBD1 (5 bases). Germline V CDR1 and CDR2: GKSSPN, SITVG. V lost 0 bases and J lost 0, with 5 bases in between. The CDR3 is 13 amino acids. The CDR3 is CAWSLQANSDYTF. Incomplete CDR3 DNA: TGTGCCTGGAGTCTACAGGCAAACTCCGACTACACC.

On this clone: The genes are named according to mouse. The read falls 1 residue short of the CDR3 end, and the missing part is taken from the germline J gene. The chain couples TRBV13-2 to TRBJ2-2; D unclear. CDR1 and CDR2 (germline): NNHNN, SYGAGS (reference sequence). Trimming took 0 bases from V and 4 from J, leaving 7 bases between them. The CDR3 totals 14 residues. The CDR3 region is CASGDVFGTGQLYF. The sequenced CDR3 bases are TGTGCCAGCGGTGATGTCTTTGGCACCGGGCAGCTCTAC.

On this clone: Any gene name here is a mouse gene name. Read data end 1 residue before the CDR3 end; the end is taken from the germline J gene. This chain links TRBV1 with TRBJ1-5, with 9 positions matching TRBD1. V lost 3 bases, J lost 4 bases, and 4 bases stayed unmatched. The CDR3 runs to 15 residues. Germline values: CDR1 NSQYPW, CDR2 LRSPGD (reference sequence). The CDR3 bases that were read are TGCACCTGCAGTGCTCACGGGACAGGGAACCAGGCTCCGCTT. It translates to CTCSAHGTGNQAPL. In full, the CDR3 reads CTCSAHGTGNQAPLF.

As concerns this clone: Gene names and germline refer to mouse. Read coverage stops 1 residue before the CDR3 terminus; the germline J gene supplies the remainder. The V gene is TRBV19, the J gene TRBJ1-1; D unresolved. The V and J ends lost 5 bases and 0 bases respectively, with 8 bases between them. The CDR3 runs to 13 residues. Per germline, CDR1 FNHDT and CDR2 SITEND (reference sequence). The CDR3 here is CASSPTTNTEVFF. CDR3 bases read: TGTGCCAGCAGCCCGACAACAAACACAGAAGTCTTC.

A word on this clone: Mouse germline and gene names are used. Read data end 1 residue before the CDR3 end; the end is taken from the germline J gene. The chain uses TRBV1 and TRBJ1-5, with D possibly matching TRBD1 (6 bases). The CDR3 has 16 amino acids. Between the trimmed V and J ends, which lost 3 bases and 0 bases, there was a span of 12 bases. The germline CDR1 and CDR2 sequences are NSQYPW and LRSPGD (reference sequence). CDR3 sequence: CTCSAPGTSNNQAPLF. The covered CDR3 bases are TGCACCTGCAGTGCGCCCGGGACATCTAACAACCAGGCTCCGCTT.

Points on this clone: Genes and germline come from the mouse. The CDR3 is cut off 1 residue early in the read; its end comes from the germline J gene. The chain recombines TRBV19 with TRBJ2-1; 7 bases align to TRBD1. The length of the CDR3 is 14 residues. V dropped 2 bases and J dropped 1; count of bases not matched to a gene: 0. Germline CDR1 is FNHDT and CDR2 is SITEND (reference sequence). CDR3 DNA, as far as it was read: TGTGCCAGCAGTATGGGACAGAACTATGCTGAGCAGTTC. Residues: CASSMGQNYAEQF. The complete CDR3 protein is CASSMGQNYAEQFF.

A word on this clone: The germline and genes are mouse ones. The read terminates 1 residue ahead of where the CDR3 ends, so the germline J gene completes it. The chain uses TRBV13-2 and TRBJ1-6, with D perhaps TRBD1 (6 bases). TRBJ1-6 is assigned to the ORF class and has an uncertain function. The CDR3 spans 13 residues. Germline CDR1 and CDR2: NNHNN and SYGAGS (reference sequence). The V end was cut by 2 bases, the J end by 7 bases, with 7 bases between. CDR3 protein: CASGEGGNSPLYF. The sequenced part of the CDR3 DNA is TGTGCCAGCGGTGAAGGGGGGAATTCGCCCCTCTAC.

This clone was detected only a few times. Gene names follow the mouse nomenclature. The CDR3 region is CASGGGFFYEQYF. CDR3 DNA, as far as it was read: TGTGCCAGCGGGGGAGGGTTCTTCTATGAACAGTAC. This chain uses TRBV19 with TRBJ2-7, with D perhaps matching TRBD1 or TRBD2 (5 bases each). The CDR3 end lies 1 residue beyond the end of the read and is filled in from the germline J gene. Trimming shortened V by 7 bases and J by 3 bases, and 14 bases separated the two germline ends. This CDR3 contains 13 residues. Germline CDR1 and CDR2: FNHDT and SITEND (reference sequence). Filled out from reference TRBV19 and TRBJ2-7, the complete variable domain reads GGIITQTPKFLIGQEGQKLTLKCQQNFNHDTMYWYRQDSGKGLRLIYYSITENDLQKGDLSEGYDASREKKSSFSLTVTSAQKNEMAVFLCASGGGFFYEQYFGPGTRLTVL.